This T cell receptor (beta chain) was sequenced for a study of blood T cell repertoires in COVID-19 (TCRdb year 2020). Describing the broader study: Collaborator samples came from the United States, Italy and Spain and covered acute and convalescent phases of COVID-19. Subjects who had been exposed to COVID-19, were actively infected with it, or had recovered from it provided the deeply sampled blood TCRbeta repertoires that made up the dataset. The material from the prospective study consisted of cDNA or gDNA derived from T cells, B-cell-depleted T cells, or PBMCs. Samples were obtained from the ongoing ImmuneRACE study (first 160 participants) and from approximately 1,200 subjects provided by 6 global collaborators. The repertoires were released in a freely available public database meant as a resource for research on the immune response to SARS-CoV-2. Nearly every sample came with metadata listing a de-identified subject ID, COVID-19 status, age in years and sex. HLA class I and class II types, where available, came from metadata supplied by the sample provider rather than from assay-based typing. The full study reports these points: Clinical and demographic metadata were provided uncurated, with the amount varying by source and participant.

Participants in the prospective study were enrolled through a virtual design, were aged roughly 18 to 100 years, and lived in some 24 United States geographic areas. Cohort assignment in the prospective study relied on participant-reported clinical history from a screening survey and a study questionnaire. In the prospective study, mobile phlebotomists collected whole blood, serum and a nasopharyngeal or oropharyngeal swab from each participant. Additional blood draws and questionnaires over an approximately two-month period could optionally be provided by prospective study participants. Before DNA extraction, blood samples from the prospective study were shipped at room temperature or frozen. The immunoSEQ Assay, a bias-controlled multiplex PCR, was used to amplify TCRbeta CDR3 regions from genomic DNA. The authors processed their data as follows. The number of nucleated cells in each sample was estimated by amplification of reference gene primers within the assay. To quantify the absolute abundance of each unique TCRbeta CDR3 rearrangement, sequence reads were collapsed and filtered. For each sample, productive Simpson clonality was calculated as the square root of Simpson's diversity index across productive rearrangements. This immuneACCESS table, as held by TCRdb, lists in-frame sequences with V and J called but not all clones. Of the missing ones, under half trace to an unresolved V gene in checked studies; the others have no known cause. For V, J and clone size, that table is used; D and trimming come from the DNA. The sample data list 130,000 to 150,000 clones, and roughly 90% of these were observed just once. 1.2% of the sample is in the top ten clones.

As regards this clone: There is no known antigen for this receptor. No qualities accompany the bases; no much larger clone lies one base away.

The CDR3 numbers 13 residues from cysteine through phenylalanine. The DNA shown is the 39-base CDR3, in frame from base 1. Deletion took 6 bases off V and 1 base off J, with a span of 9 bases between the germline ends. The sample consisted of PBMCs or T cells enriched from blood (not recorded which). This clonotype was obtained from a woman in her 30s with acute COVID-19. The chain couples TRBV12-3 or TRBV12-4 to TRBJ1-1, with the D gene too uncertain to name. The sequenced DNA: TGTGCCAGCAGCCCACAACCGAACACTGAAGCTTTCTTT. This yields the protein CASSPQPNTEAFF.